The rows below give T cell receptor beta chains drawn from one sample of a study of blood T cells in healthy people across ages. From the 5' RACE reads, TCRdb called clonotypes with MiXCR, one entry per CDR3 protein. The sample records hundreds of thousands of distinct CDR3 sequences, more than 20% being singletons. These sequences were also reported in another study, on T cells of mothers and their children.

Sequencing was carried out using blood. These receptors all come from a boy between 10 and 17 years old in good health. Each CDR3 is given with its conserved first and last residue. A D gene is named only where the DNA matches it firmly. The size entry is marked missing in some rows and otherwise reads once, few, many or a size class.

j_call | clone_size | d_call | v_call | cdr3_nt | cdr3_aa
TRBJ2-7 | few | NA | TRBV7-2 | TGTGCCAGCAGCCGAGGAGGCTCCCTCTCCTACGAGCAGTACTTC | CASSRGGSLSYEQYF
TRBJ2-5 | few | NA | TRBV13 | TGTGCCAGCAGCCCTCGAGGTGGGGGTGGCCAAGAGACCCAGTACTTC | CASSPRGGGGQETQYF
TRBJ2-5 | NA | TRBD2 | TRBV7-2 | TGTGCCAGCAGCTTTCCGGGACTACAAGAGACCCAGTACTTC | CASSFPGLQETQYF
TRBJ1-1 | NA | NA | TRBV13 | TGTGCCAGCAGCTTAGGCTCCGGATCGAACACTGAAGCTTTCTTT | CASSLGSGSNTEAFF
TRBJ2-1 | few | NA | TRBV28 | TGTGCCAGCATAGGCTCCGGGGGCTACAATGAGCAGTTCTTC | CASIGSGGYNEQFF
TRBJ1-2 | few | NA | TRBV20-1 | TGCAGTGCTAACAGACAGGCTACTAACTATGGCTACACCTTC | CSANRQATNYGYTF
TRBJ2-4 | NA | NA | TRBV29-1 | TGCAGCGTTATTCAGGGCCAAAACATTCAGTACTTC | CSVIQGQNIQYF
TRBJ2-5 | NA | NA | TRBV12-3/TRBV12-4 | TGTACCAGCAGCCCGGGGGAGACCCAGTACTTC | CTSSPGETQYF
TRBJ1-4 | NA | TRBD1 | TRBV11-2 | TGTGCCAGCAGCTTGGCCTGGGACAGCCCACGTAGCCGTGAAAAACTGTTTTTT | CASSLAWDSPRSREKLFF
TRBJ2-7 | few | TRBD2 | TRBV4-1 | TGCGCCAGCAGCCAAGAGGGACTAGCTTACGAGCAGTACTTC | CASSQEGLAYEQYF
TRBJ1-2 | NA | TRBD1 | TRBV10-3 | TGTGCCATCAGTGGCACAGGGGAGGGAGGCTACACCTTC | CAISGTGEGGYTF
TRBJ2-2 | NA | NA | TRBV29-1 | TGCAGCGTTGAAGTTCGCAACACCGGGGAGCTGTTTTTT | CSVEVRNTGELFF
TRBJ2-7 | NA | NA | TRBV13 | TGTGCCAGCAGCTCCCAGGACAGCTACGAGCAGTACTTC | CASSSQDSYEQYF
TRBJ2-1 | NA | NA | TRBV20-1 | TGCAGTGCTAGAGGCGGCGACTTAACCTACAATGAGCAGTTCTTC | CSARGGDLTYNEQFF
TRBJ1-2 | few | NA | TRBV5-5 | TGTGCCAGCAGCCCCTGGGGTGTCGGCTACACCTTC | CASSPWGVGYTF
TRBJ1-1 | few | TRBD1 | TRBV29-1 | TGCAGCGGTCGGACAGGGAACACTGAAGCTTTCTTT | CSGRTGNTEAFF
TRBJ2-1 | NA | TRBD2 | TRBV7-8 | TGTGCCAGCAGCTTAGCGGGGGGGTCAGGCCAGAATGAGGAGTTCTTC | CASSLAGGSGQNEEFF
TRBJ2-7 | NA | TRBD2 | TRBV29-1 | TGCAGCTGCCTAGCGGGATCCTCCTACGAGCAGTACTTC | CSCLAGSSYEQYF
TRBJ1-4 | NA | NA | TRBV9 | TGTGCCAGCAGCGAAAGGGGAGGAAGGGAAAAACTGTTTTTT | CASSERGGREKLFF
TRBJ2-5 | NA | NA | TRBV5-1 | TGCGCCAGCAGCTTGAATTGGTTGTCAGAGGAGACCCAGTACTTC | CASSLNWLSEETQYF
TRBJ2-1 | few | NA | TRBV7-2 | TGTGCCAGCAGCTTAGACGGTTGGAATGAGCAGTTCTTC | CASSLDGWNEQFF
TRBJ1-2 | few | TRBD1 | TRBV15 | TGTGCCACCAGCAGAGATCGTATGGGGACAGGGGGAACCTATGGCTACACCTTC | CATSRDRMGTGGTYGYTF
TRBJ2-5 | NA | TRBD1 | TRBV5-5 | TGTGCCAGCAGCTTGGGGACAGGGTGGACGGAGACCCAGTACTTC | CASSLGTGWTETQYF
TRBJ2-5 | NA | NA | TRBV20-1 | TGCAGTGCTAGAAAGGGAGGGGGCGAAGAGACCCAGTACTTC | CSARKGGGEETQYF
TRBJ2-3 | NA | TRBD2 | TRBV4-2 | TGTGCCAGCAGCCAACCCGGAGGGGCGGGGGGGTCCACAGATACGCAGTATTTT | CASSQPGGAGGSTDTQYF
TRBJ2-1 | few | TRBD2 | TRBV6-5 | TGTGCCAGCGCGATACGGGAGGGATACAATGAGCAGTTCTTC | CASAIREGYNEQFF
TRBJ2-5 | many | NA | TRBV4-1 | TGCGCCAGCAGCCAAGTCAGGGGAGAGACCCAGTACTTC | CASSQVRGETQYF
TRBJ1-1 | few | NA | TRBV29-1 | TGCAGCGTTGAAGATTGGGGGGTTAACACTGGAGCTTTCTTT | CSVEDWGVNTGAFF
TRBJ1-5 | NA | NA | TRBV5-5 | TGTGCCAGCAGCTTTCGGGGTTTAGGTAGCAATCAGCCCCAGCATTTT | CASSFRGLGSNQPQHF
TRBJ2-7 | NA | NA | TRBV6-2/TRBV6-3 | NA | CASSSSGLAGRYEQYF
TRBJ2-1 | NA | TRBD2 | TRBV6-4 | TGTGCCAGCAGTGACAGCGGGGGGTTTAATGAGCAGTTCTTC | CASSDSGGFNEQFF
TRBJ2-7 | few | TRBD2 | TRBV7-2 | TGTGCCAGCAGCTTAGGAATAGGTCTGGGAGGGGAGCAGTACTTC | CASSLGIGLGGEQYF
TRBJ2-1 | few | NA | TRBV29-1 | TGCAGCGCCGACCGGGCAGGGCACTCCTACAATGAGCAGTTCTTC | CSADRAGHSYNEQFF
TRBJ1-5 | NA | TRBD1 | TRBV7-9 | TGTGCCAGCAGCTCGAGGACAGGGGGCTCGGGGAGCAATCAGCCCCAGCATTTT | CASSSRTGGSGSNQPQHF
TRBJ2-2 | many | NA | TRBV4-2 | TGTGCCAGCAGCCAAGGAAGTGACTACAACACCGGGGAGCTGTTTTTT | CASSQGSDYNTGELFF
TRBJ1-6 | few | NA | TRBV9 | TGTGCCAGCAGCGTAAGGGAGGGATCAAGTTCACCCCTCCACTTT | CASSVREGSSSPLHF
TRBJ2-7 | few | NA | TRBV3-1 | TGTGCCAGCAGCCAAGAGGGGGTCGTCGTCTACGAGCAGTACTTC | CASSQEGVVVYEQYF
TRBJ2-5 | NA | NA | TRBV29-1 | TGCAGCGTTGGTTTTCCAGGGCGGAAGGAGACCCAGTACTTC | CSVGFPGRKETQYF